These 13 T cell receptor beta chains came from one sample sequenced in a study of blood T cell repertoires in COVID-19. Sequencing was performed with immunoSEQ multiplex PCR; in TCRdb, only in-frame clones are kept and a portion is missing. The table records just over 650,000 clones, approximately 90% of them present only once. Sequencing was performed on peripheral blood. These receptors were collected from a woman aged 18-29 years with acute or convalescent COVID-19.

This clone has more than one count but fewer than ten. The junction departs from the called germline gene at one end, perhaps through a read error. CDR3 bases: TGTGCCAGCAGCGAGACAGCAACGAATGAAAAACTGTTTTTT. Its protein product is CASSETATNEKLFF. The chain employs TRBV6-4 and TRBJ1-4; D might be TRBD1 (5 bases). Per the germline V gene, CDR1 is MRHNA and CDR2 is SNTAGT. This CDR3 spans 14 amino acids.

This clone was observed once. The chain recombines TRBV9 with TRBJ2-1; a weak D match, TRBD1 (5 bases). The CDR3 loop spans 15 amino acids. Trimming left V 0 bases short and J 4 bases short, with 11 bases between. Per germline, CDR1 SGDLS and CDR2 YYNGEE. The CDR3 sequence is CASSVERQMYNEQFF. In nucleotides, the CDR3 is TGTGCCAGCAGCGTAGAACGACAGATGTACAATGAGCAGTTCTTC.

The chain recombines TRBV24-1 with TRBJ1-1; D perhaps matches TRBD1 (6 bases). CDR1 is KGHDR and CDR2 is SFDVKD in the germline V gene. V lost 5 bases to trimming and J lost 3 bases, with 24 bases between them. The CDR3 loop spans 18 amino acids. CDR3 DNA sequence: TGTGCCACCAGTGCTCCTGTGACGGCGGGGGGCGGGTACACTGAAGCTTTCTTT. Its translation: CATSAPVTAGGGYTEAFF.

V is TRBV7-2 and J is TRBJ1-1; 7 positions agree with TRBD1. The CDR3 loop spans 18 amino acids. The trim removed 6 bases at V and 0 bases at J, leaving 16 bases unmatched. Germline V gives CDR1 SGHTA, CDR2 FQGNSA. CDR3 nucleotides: TGTGCCAGCAGTTCATACAGGGGACAATTGGTGATGAACACTGAAGCTTTCTTT. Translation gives CASSSYRGQLVMNTEAFF. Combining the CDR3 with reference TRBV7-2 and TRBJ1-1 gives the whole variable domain GAGVSQSPSNKVTEKGKDVELRCDPISGHTALYWYRQSLGQGLEFLIYFQGNSAPDKSGLPSDRFSAERTGGSVSTLTIQRTQQEDSAVYLCASSSYRGQLVMNTEAFFGQGTRLTVV.

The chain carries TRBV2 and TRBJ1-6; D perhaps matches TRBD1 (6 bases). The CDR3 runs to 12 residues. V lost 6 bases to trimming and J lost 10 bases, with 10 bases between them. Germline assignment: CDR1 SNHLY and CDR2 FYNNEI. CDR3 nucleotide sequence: TGTGCCAGCAGCACAGGGACATCACCCCTCCACTTT. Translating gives CASSTGTSPLHF.

As DNA, the CDR3 is TGTGCCAGCACCGGACAGGCGGGGACTGAAGCTTTCTTT. As protein: CASTGQAGTEAFF. The chain uses TRBV27 and TRBJ1-1; 7 bases fit TRBD1. V lost 7 bases, J lost 5 bases, and 7 bases stayed unmatched. There are 13 residues in the CDR3. CDR1 MNHEY and CDR2 SMNVEV come from the germline V gene (reference sequence).

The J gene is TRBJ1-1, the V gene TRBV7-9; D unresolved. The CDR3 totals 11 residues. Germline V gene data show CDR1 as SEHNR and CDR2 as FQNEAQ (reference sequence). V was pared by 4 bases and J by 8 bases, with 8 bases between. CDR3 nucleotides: TGTGCCAGCAGCTACTCGGGGGAAGCTTTCTTT. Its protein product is CASSYSGEAFF.

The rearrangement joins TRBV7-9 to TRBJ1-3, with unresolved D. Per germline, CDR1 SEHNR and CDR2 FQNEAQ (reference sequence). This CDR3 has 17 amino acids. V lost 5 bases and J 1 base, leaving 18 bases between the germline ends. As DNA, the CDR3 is TGTGCCAGCAGCCCCCGACTCGCGGAGGGTTCTGGAAACACCATATATTTT. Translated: CASSPRLAEGSGNTIYF. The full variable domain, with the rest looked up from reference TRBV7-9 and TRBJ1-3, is DTGVSQNPRHKITKRGQNVTFRCDPISEHNRLYWYRQTLGQGPEFLTYFQNEAQLEKSRLLSDRFSAERPKGSFSTLEIQRTEQGDSAMYLCASSPRLAEGSGNTIYFGEGSWLTVV.

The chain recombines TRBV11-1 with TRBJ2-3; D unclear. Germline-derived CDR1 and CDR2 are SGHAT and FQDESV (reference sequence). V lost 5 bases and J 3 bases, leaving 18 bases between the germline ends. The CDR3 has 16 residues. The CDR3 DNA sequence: TGTGCCAGCAGCCCACTCCCGTTGGGCCCGACAGATACGCAGTATTTT. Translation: CASSPLPLGPTDTQYF.

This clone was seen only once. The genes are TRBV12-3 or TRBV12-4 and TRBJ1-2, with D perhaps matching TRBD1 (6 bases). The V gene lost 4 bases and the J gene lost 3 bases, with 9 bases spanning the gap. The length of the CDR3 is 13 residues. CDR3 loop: CASSSGHYYGYTF. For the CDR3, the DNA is TGTGCCAGCAGTTCGGGACACTACTATGGCTACACCTTC.

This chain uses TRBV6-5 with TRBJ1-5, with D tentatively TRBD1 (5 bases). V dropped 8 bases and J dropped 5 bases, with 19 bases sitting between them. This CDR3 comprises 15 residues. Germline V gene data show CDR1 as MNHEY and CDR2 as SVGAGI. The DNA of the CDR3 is TGTGCCAGCGGCCAGGACACGGAACCCTATCAGCCCCAGCATTTT. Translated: CASGQDTEPYQPQHF.

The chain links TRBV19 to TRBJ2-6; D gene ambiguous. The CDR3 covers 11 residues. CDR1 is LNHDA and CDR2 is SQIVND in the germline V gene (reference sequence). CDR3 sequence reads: CAATGANVLTF. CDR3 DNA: TGTGCAGCTACTGGGGCCAACGTCCTGACTTTC.

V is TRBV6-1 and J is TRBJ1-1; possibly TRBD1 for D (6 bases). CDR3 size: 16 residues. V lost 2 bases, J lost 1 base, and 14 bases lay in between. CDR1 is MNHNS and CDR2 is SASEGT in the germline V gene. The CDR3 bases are TGTGCCAGCAGTGAAAGTGTTGGGGGCGAGAACACTGAAGCTTTCTTT. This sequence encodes CASSESVGGENTEAFF.